This T cell receptor beta chain was obtained from a study of spatial heterogeneity in lung cancer (dated by TCRdb to the late 2010s). For the wider study: More beta-chain than alpha-chain transcripts were consistently detected, likely reflecting higher beta-chain transcript abundance. In tumor regions, TCR transcript counts showed a strong correlation with a T cell transcriptional module score derived from matched bulk RNA-seq. In the raw uncorrected reads, each unique combination of TCR and UMI appeared more than ten times on average. TCR alpha and beta repertoires were quantitatively compared across multiple tumor regions, matched nontumor lung and blood in non-small cell lung cancer. Nonsynonymous mutation counts, determined by whole-exome sequencing of tumor tissue, were related to TCR repertoire features. At surgery, both alpha and beta chains were TCR-sequenced in fewer than 250 tumor regions, fewer than 85 matched nontumor lung samples and 56 PBMC samples. General conclusions and limits of the study: Confirming at a functional level the hypothesis that regional TCRs recognize regional mutations was considered to require additional single-cell paired TCR alpha and beta sequencing. Estimated TCR-seq coverage of tumor T cells was only 7% to 8.5% for alpha chains and around 14% for beta chains. A correlation was observed between the number of expanded intratumoral alpha and beta TCRs and the tumor nonsynonymous mutation count. Counts of ubiquitous and regional expanded TCRs correlated with counts of ubiquitous and regional nonsynonymous mutations, respectively.

Germline trimming: 5 bases from V, 0 bases from J; junction bases outside gene matches: 10. Including cysteine and phenylalanine, the CDR3 has 17 amino acids. The entry retains the CDR3 DNA only, 51 bases that are in frame from base 1. The germline V gene (reference sequence) gives CDR1 as LGHDT and CDR2 as YNNKEL. The sample's time point label is to be understood as: sample taken at primary tumor resection. The donors were fewer than 90 patients from the lung TRACERx cohort who had early-stage, untreated non-small cell lung cancer. Whole RNA extracted from tumor and nontumor lung tissue, or from cryopreserved PBMC samples, was used for TCR sequencing without cell sorting. A patient was chosen for TCR sequencing only when enough RNA was available from at least two tumor regions. Before selection, tumor and adjacent nontumor lung specimens were reviewed by a lung pathologist. The table lists this clonotype with many counts. The specificity of this receptor is unknown. There are no base qualities to consult, and no much larger clone falls within one base. Since the library was made to target alpha chains, this beta chain is a stray read and its abundance is not meaningful.

Receptor libraries were prepared by 5' RACE. The listed sequencing device is NextSeq 500. To allow correction of PCR and sequencing errors, the TCR library protocol tagged every TCR cDNA molecule with a unique molecular identifier. The authors processed their data as follows. Decombinator tools were used for TCR identification, UMI-based error correction and CDR3 extraction. TCRs above a frequency of 2 per 1,000, corresponding to the top 1% of the tumor frequency distribution, were defined as expanded. Expanded tumor TCRs statistically deemed absent (corrected P<0.05) from at least one tumor region were classed as regional, and all other expanded tumor TCRs were classed as ubiquitous. Each repertoire was subsampled 100 times to 5,000 TCRs, after which Renyi diversity was computed with the R vegan package. To build CDR3 similarity networks, amino acid triplet string-kernel similarity was used, and CDR3s were connected when their pairwise similarity was above 0.82. TCRdb ran its own pipeline on the public reads, namely fastp trimming at Q25 and MiXCR clone calling, and kept in-frame beta chains. Entries are consolidated by CDR3 protein sequence, retaining the most common genes and DNA. V and J calls and clone size were set by TCRdb, not the authors. This sample gives about 11,000 distinct CDR3 sequences in total; more than 4% of them show up just once. Of the sample, around 12% is held by the ten largest clones.

The input for sequencing was lung tumor tissue, taken at surgery. The V and J genes are TRBV3-1 and TRBJ2-7; 10 bases in the junction line up with TRBD2. The receptor was isolated from a male donor with early-stage non-small cell lung cancer. CDR3 sequence: CASSGTSAQSSSYEQYF. DNA sequence: TGTGCCAGCAGCGGGACTAGCGCGCAATCGAGCTCCTACGAGCAGTACTTC.